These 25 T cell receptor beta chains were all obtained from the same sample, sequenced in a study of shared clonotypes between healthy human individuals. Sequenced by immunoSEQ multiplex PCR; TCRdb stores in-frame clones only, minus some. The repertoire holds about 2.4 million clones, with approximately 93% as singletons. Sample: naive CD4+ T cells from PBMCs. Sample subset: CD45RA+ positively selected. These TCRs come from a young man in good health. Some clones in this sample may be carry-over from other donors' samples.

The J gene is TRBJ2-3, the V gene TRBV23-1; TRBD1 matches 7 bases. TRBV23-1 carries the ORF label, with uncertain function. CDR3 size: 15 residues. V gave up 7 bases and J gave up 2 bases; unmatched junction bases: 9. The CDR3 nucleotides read TGCGCCAGCAACAAACAGGGGTTGGACACAGATACGCAGTATTTT. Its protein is CASNKQGLDTDTQYF.

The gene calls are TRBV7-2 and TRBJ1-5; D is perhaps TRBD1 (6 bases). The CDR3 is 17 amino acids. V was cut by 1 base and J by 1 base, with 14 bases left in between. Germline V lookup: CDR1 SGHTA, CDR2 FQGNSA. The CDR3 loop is CASSLGGAAGSNQPQHF. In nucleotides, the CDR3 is TGTGCCAGCAGCTTAGGGGGGGCAGCTGGAAGCAATCAGCCCCAGCATTTT.

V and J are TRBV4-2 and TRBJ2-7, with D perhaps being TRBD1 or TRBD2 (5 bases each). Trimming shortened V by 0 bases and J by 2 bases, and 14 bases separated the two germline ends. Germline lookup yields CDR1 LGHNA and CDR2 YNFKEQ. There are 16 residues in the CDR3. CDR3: CASSQDQSREPYEQYF. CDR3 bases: TGTGCCAGCAGCCAAGATCAGAGCAGGGAGCCCTACGAGCAGTACTTC.

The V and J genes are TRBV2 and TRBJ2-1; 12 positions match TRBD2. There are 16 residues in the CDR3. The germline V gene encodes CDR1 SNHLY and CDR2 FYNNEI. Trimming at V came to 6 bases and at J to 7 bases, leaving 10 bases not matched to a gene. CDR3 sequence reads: CASRLEGLAGGNEQFF. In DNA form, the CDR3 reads TGTGCCAGCAGGTTAGAGGGACTAGCGGGCGGGAATGAGCAGTTCTTC. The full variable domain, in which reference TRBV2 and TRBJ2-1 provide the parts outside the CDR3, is EPEVTQTPSHQVTQMGQEVILRCVPISNHLYFYWYRQILGQKVEFLVSFYNNEISEKSEIFDDQFSVERPDGSNFTLKIRSTKLEDSAMYFCASRLEGLAGGNEQFFGPGTRLTVL.

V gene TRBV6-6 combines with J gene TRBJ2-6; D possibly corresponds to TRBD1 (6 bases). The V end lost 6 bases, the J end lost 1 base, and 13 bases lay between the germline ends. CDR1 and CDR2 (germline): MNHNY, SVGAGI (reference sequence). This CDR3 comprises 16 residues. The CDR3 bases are TGTGCCAGCAGCGATCGGACAGTTTCTGGGGCCAACGTCCTGACTTTC. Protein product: CASSDRTVSGANVLTF.

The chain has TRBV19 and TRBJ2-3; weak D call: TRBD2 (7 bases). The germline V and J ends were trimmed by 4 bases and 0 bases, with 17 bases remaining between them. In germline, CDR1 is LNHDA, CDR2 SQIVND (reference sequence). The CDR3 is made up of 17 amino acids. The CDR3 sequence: CASSTAYGGASTDTQYF. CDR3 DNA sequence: TGTGCCAGTAGTACAGCATATGGGGGGGCGAGCACAGATACGCAGTATTTT.

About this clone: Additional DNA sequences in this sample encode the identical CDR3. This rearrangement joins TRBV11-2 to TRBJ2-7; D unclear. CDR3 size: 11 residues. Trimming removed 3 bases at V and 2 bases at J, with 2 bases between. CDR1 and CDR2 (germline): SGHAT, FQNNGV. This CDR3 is CASSLTYEQYF. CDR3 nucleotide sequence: TGTGCCAGCAGCTTGACCTACGAGCAGTACTTC.

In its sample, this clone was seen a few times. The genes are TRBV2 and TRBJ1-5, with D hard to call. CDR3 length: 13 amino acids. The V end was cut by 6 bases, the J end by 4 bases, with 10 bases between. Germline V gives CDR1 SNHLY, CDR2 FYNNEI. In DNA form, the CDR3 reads TGTGCCAGCAGGGACCGCCAGAATCAGCCCCAGCATTTT. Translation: CASRDRQNQPQHF.

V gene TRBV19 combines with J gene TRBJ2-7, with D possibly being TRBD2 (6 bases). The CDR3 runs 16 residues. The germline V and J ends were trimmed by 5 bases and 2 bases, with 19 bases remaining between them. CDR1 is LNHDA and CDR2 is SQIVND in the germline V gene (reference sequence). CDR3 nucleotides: TGTGCCAGTAGTCCCCGACCCGCGGGACGGCCCTACGAGCAGTACTTC. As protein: CASSPRPAGRPYEQYF.

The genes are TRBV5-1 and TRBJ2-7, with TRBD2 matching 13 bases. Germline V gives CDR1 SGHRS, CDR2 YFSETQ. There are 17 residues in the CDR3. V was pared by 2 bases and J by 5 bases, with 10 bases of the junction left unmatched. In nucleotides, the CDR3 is TGCGCCAGCAGCTTCGGACTAGCGGGAGAATTGAGCGACGAGCAGTACTTC. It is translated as CASSFGLAGELSDEQYF. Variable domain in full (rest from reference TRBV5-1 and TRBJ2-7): KAGVTQTPRYLIKTRGQQVTLSCSPISGHRSVSWYQQTPGQGLQFLFEYFSETQRNKGNFPGRFSGRQFSNSRSEMNVSTLELGDSALYLCASSFGLAGELSDEQYFGPGTRLTVT.

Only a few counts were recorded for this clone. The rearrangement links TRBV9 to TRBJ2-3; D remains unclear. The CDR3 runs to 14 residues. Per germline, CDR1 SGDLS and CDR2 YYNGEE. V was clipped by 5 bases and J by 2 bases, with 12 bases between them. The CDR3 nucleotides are TGTGCCAGCAGTCCCCGGCACCACACAGATACGCAGTATTTT. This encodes CASSPRHHTDTQYF.

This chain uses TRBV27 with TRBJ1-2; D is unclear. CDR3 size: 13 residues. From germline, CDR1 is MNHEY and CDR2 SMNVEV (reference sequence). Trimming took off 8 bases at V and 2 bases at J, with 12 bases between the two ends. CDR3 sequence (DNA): TGTGCCAGCCGGCGAATGGGAAACTATGGCTACACCTTC. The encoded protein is CASRRMGNYGYTF.

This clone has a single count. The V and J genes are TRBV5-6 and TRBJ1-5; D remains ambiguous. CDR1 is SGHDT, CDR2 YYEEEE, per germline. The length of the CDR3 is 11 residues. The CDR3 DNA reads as TGTGTCCCAGCTTCGGGACAGCCCCAGCATTTT. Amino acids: CVPASGQPQHF.

The CDR3 spells CASSHPGGKETKNIQYF. The CDR3 DNA sequence: TGTGCCAGCAGCCACCCAGGAGGGAAGGAAACCAAAAACATTCAGTACTTC. V and J are TRBV7-9 and TRBJ2-4, with TRBD2 as a possible D gene (6 bases). Germline CDR1 reads SEHNR; CDR2 reads FQNEAQ (reference sequence). The length of the CDR3 is 17 residues. Trimming left V 5 bases short and J 2 bases short, with 19 bases between.

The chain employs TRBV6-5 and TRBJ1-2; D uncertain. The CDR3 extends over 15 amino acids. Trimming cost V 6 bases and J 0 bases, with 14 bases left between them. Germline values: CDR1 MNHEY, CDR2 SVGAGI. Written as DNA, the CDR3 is TGTGCCAGCAGCTATCGGGAGCGAACTAACTATGGCTACACCTTC. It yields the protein CASSYRERTNYGYTF.

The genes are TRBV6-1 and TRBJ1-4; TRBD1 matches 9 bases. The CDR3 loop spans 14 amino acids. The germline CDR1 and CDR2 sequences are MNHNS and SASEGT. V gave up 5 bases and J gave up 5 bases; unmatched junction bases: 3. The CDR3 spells CASSPGTGNEKLFF. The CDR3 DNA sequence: TGTGCCAGCAGTCCCGGGACAGGGAATGAAAAACTGTTTTTT.

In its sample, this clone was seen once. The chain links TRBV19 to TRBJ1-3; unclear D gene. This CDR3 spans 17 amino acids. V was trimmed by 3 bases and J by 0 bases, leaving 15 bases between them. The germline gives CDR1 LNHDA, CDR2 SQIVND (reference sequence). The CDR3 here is CASSILKLPGSGNTIYF. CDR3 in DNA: TGTGCCAGTAGTATCCTGAAACTCCCGGGCTCTGGAAACACCATATATTTT.

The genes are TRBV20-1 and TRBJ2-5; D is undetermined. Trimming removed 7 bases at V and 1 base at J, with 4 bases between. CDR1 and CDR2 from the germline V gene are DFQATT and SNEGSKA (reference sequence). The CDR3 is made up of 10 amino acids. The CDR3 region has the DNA TGCAGTGGGAGCCAAGAGACCCAGTACTTC. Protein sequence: CSGSQETQYF.

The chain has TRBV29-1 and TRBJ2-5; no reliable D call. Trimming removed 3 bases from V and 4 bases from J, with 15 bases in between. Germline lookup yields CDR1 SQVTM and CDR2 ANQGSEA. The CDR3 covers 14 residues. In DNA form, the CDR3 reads TGCAGCGTTGATCTGGGGATTTTTGGAGAGACCCAGTACTTC. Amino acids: CSVDLGIFGETQYF.

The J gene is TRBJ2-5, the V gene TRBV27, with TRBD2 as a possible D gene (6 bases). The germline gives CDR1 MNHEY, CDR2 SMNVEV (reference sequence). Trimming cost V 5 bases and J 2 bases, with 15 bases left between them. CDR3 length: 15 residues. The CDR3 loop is CASSPRLEKQETQYF. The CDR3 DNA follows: TGTGCCAGCAGTCCCCGACTAGAGAAACAAGAGACCCAGTACTTC.

CDR3 DNA: TGTGCCATCAGTGGGGAGATCAATCAGCCCCAGCATTTT. Its protein is CAISGEINQPQHF. V gene TRBV10-3 combines with J gene TRBJ1-5; D not certain. V shed 4 bases and J shed 3 bases, with 7 bases lying between them. Germline CDR1 is ENHRY and CDR2 is SYGVKD. CDR3 length: 13 residues.

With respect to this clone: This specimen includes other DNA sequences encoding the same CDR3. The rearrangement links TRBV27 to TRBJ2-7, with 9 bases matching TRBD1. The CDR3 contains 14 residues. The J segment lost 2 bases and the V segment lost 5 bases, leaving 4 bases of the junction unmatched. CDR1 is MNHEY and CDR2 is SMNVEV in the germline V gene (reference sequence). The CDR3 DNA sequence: TGTGCCAGCAGTCCCCGGACAGGGGCCTACGAGCAGTACTTC. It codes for CASSPRTGAYEQYF.

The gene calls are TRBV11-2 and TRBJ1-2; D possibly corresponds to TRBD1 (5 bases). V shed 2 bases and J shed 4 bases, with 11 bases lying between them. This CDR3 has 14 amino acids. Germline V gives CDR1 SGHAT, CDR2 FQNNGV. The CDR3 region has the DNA TGTGCCAGCAGCTTACGGGCGGGGACCTATGGCTACACCTTC. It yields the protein CASSLRAGTYGYTF.

CDR3: CASSSGTSGRAGGEQYF. CDR3 coding DNA: TGTGCCAGCAGTTCTGGGACTAGCGGGAGGGCCGGTGGAGAGCAGTACTTC. V gene TRBV28 combines with J gene TRBJ2-7; 16 bases line up with TRBD2. CDR3 length equals 17 residues. The ends lost 4 bases at V and 7 bases at J; junction bases unmatched: 10. Germline V gene data show CDR1 as MDHEN and CDR2 as SYDVKM.

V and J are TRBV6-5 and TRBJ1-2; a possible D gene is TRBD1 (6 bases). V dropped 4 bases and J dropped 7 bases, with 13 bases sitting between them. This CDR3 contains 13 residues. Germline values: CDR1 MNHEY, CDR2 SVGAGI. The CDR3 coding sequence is TGTGCCAGCAGTTCAGGGGCCGGGGGTGGCTACACCTTC. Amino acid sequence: CASSSGAGGGYTF.